This TCR beta chain was identified in a study of blood T cell repertoires in COVID-19. Study-level information: Samples of COVID-19 (acute and convalescent) were obtained from the United States, Italy and Spain. Nucleic acid was either cDNA or gDNA, and it came from T cells, B-cell-depleted T cells, or PBMCs.

Germline-derived CDR1 and CDR2 are MNHEY and SVGAGI. The CDR3 has 14 amino acids. With V trimmed by 7 bases and J by 5 bases, 6 bases remained unmatched. Generated by immunoSEQ multiplex PCR, the TCRdb table keeps only in-frame clones and is missing some. The sample consists of roughly 300,000 clones, approximately 85% of them appearing once. The TCR originated in a human donor in a cohort sampled during active COVID-19. The chain uses TRBV6-5 and TRBJ2-2, with 8 positions matching TRBD1. The sequenced sample was peripheral blood. This CDR3 is CASKDRGKTGELFF. The CDR3 DNA reads as TGTGCCAGCAAAGACAGGGGAAAGACCGGGGAGCTGTTTTTT.